The rows below give T cell receptor beta chains drawn from one sample of a study of blood T cell repertoires in COVID-19. This table comes from immunoSEQ multiplex PCR, and its TCRdb copy is limited to in-frame clones, with some not included. The top ten hold around two fifths of the sample, which has 90,000 to 140,000 clones, about 86% seen once. Sequenced sample: peripheral blood. The receptors derive from an elderly man with acute or convalescent COVID-19. CDR3s include the opening cysteine and the closing phenylalanine or tryptophan. The D gene is left open where the match is weak. Part of the rows lack a size; the others show once, few, many or a class for expanded clones.

TRBV5-1	.	.	TRBJ2-3	TGCGCCAGCAGCTTGGTCTCTAGCCCAGATACGCAGTATTTT	CASSLVSSPDTQYF
TRBV19	TRBD1	.	TRBJ1-4	TGTGCCAGTAGTAAGGGGAGCGGGACAGGGGCTGAAAAACTGTTTTTT	CASSKGSGTGAEKLFF
TRBV3-1/TRBV3-2	.	.	TRBJ2-1	TGTGCCAGCAGCCAAGATGTAGCAACGAGCTCCTACAATGAGCAGTTCTTC	CASSQDVATSSYNEQFF
TRBV5-4	.	.	TRBJ2-7	TGTGCCAGCAGCCAACAAGGGCGGGAGTACTTC	CASSQQGREYF
TRBV7-9	TRBD1	.	TRBJ2-7	TGTGCCAGCAGCGGGCCCGGGACAGGATTTACCTACGAGCAGTACTTC	CASSGPGTGFTYEQYF
TRBV6-6	.	.	TRBJ1-6	TGTGCCAGCAGTTACTCCATCGGGGGTGGTAGTTCACCCCTCCACTTT	CASSYSIGGGSSPLHF
TRBV18	.	.	TRBJ1-5	TGTGCCAGCTCACCCGGGACAACCAGCAATCAGCCCCAGCATTTT	CASSPGTTSNQPQHF
TRBV5-1	.	.	TRBJ2-1	TGCGCCAGCAGCCCCGACGGGGGAGGATTGTGGGAGCAGTTCTTC	CASSPDGGGLWEQFF
TRBV30	.	.	TRBJ1-1	TGTGCCTGGAGTATCGGGGAGTTCATGAACACTGAAGCTTTCTTT	CAWSIGEFMNTEAFF
TRBV28	TRBD1	.	TRBJ1-2	TGTGCCAGCACCCCGCCCGGGACAGACGGCTACACCTTC	CASTPPGTDGYTF
TRBV5-1	TRBD2	.	TRBJ2-3	TGCGCCAGCAGCTTGACCCGGACTAGCGCAGATACGCAGTATTTT	CASSLTRTSADTQYF
TRBV18	TRBD1	.	TRBJ2-7	TGTGCCAGCTCACAGACAGGGGGCATAGACGAGCAGTACTTC	CASSQTGGIDEQYF
TRBV19	TRBD2	.	TRBJ2-3	TGTGCCAGTCGAGCGGGAGGGAACACAGATACGCAGTATTTT	CASRAGGNTDTQYF
TRBV28	.	.	TRBJ1-5	TGTGCCAGCAGTCTACAGTGGTTTAATCAGCCCCAGCATTTT	CASSLQWFNQPQHF
TRBV12-3/TRBV12-4	TRBD1	.	TRBJ1-3	TGTGCCAGTGACAGGGACGACGGAAACACCATATATTTT	CASDRDDGNTIYF
TRBV27	.	once	TRBJ1-5	TGTGCCAGCAGTCGCGGGGTACGCAATCAGCCCCAGCATTTT	CASSRGVRNQPQHF
TRBV18	.	.	TRBJ2-1	TGTGCCAGCCGACTTGATGCGGGGAACGAGCAGTTCTTC	CASRLDAGNEQFF
TRBV27	TRBD2	.	TRBJ2-3	TGTGCCAGCAGTAATTTTGGACTAGCGGGAGGGGCAGATACGCAGTATTTT	CASSNFGLAGGADTQYF
TRBV19	TRBD2	.	TRBJ2-7	TGTGCCAGTACAGGGACTAGCGACTCGACGTACGAGCAGTACTTC	CASTGTSDSTYEQYF
TRBV28	TRBD2	.	TRBJ2-4	TGTGCCAGCAGTGGGTTAGCGGGGCTAGCCAAAAACATTCAGTACTTC	CASSGLAGLAKNIQYF
TRBV7-9	.	.	TRBJ2-5	TGTGCCAGCAGTTGGAAGACGAGGGCTCAAGAGACCCAGTACTTC	CASSWKTRAQETQYF
TRBV5-1	TRBD1	.	TRBJ2-2	TGCGCCAGCAGCTTGGGGCGACAGGGCGGCACCGGGGAGCTGTTTTTT	CASSLGRQGGTGELFF
TRBV18	TRBD2	.	TRBJ2-3	TGTGCCAGCTCACCGGGACTAGCGGGACCAGATACGCAGTATTTT	CASSPGLAGPDTQYF
TRBV9	TRBD1	.	TRBJ2-7	TGTGCCAGCAGCGTAGGTCGACAGGGGCGCTACGAGCAGTACTTC	CASSVGRQGRYEQYF
TRBV5-4	.	few	TRBJ1-3	TGTGCCAGCAGCTTGCGAGGGTACGGAAACACCATATATTTT	CASSLRGYGNTIYF
TRBV18	.	.	TRBJ1-5	TGTGCCAGCTCCGAGGATATGGCTCAGCCCCAGCATTTT	CASSEDMAQPQHF
TRBV27	.	.	TRBJ1-6	TGTGCCATCTCGACGGGGTATAATTCACCCCTCCACTTT	CAISTGYNSPLHF
TRBV25-1	TRBD1	.	TRBJ1-6	TGTGCCAGCAGTGAATTGGGACAGGGTTCTAACTCACCCCTCCACTTT	CASSELGQGSNSPLHF
TRBV5-5	.	large	TRBJ1-1	TGTGCCAGCAGCTTGAACTCAGGATACACTGAAGCTTTCTTT	CASSLNSGYTEAFF
TRBV10-3	.	once	TRBJ1-5	TGTGCCATCAGTGAAGGTACAGGGCTTAGCAATCAGCCCCAGCATTTT	CAISEGTGLSNQPQHF
TRBV7-2	TRBD1	.	TRBJ1-1	TGTGCCAGCAGCTTAGACAGGGGAGCGACTGAAGCTTTCTTT	CASSLDRGATEAFF
TRBV11-1	TRBD2	.	TRBJ2-5	TGTGCCAGCAGCTTGGGGACTAGCGGGAGAAAGACCCAGTACTTC	CASSLGTSGRKTQYF
TRBV2	TRBD1	.	TRBJ1-6	TGTGCCAGCAGTTTCAGACAGGGGGGGAGTAATTCACCCCTCCACTTT	CASSFRQGGSNSPLHF
TRBV7-2	.	.	TRBJ2-7	TGTGCCAGCAGCTTATCGGGACTTACAGCCTACGAGCAGTACTTC	CASSLSGLTAYEQYF
TRBV14	TRBD1	.	TRBJ2-3	TGTGCCAGCAGCCAGAGGACAGGGACCATTAGCACAGATACGCAGTATTTT	CASSQRTGTISTDTQYF